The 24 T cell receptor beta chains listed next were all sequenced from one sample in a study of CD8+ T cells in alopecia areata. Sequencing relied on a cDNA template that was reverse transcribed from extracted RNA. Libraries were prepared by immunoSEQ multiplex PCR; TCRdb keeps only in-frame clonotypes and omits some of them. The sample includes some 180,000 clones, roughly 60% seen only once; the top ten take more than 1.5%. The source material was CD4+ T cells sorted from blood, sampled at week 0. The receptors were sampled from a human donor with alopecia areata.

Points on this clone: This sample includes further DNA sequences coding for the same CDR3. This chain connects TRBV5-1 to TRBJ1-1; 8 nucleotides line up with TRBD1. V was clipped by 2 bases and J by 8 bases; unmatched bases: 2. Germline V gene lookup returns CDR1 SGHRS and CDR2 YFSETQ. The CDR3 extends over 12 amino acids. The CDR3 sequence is CASSLGQGEAFF. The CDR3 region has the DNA TGCGCCAGCAGCTTAGGACAGGGCGAAGCTTTCTTT.

The CDR3 is CASSDRSRRETQYF. CDR3 in DNA: TGTGCCAGCAGTGATAGGTCCCGACGAGAGACCCAGTACTTC. The chain links TRBV2 to TRBJ2-5; no reliable D call. V was cut by 3 bases and J by 4 bases, with 12 bases left in between. Germline V lookup: CDR1 SNHLY, CDR2 FYNNEI. This CDR3 has 14 residues.

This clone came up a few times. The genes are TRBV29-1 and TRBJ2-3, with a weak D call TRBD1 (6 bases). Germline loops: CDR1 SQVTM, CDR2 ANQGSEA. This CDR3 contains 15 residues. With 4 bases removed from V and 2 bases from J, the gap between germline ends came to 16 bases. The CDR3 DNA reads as TGCAGCGTTGCCGGGCACAGGGCTTTCACAGATACGCAGTATTTT. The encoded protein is CSVAGHRAFTDTQYF.

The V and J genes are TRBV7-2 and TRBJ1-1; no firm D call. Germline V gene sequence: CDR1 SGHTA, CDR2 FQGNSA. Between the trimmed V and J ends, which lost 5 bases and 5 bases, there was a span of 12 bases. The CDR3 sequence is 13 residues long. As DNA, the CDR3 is TGTGCCAGCAGCGTCCCCAGGTTGACTGAAGCTTTCTTT. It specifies CASSVPRLTEAFF.

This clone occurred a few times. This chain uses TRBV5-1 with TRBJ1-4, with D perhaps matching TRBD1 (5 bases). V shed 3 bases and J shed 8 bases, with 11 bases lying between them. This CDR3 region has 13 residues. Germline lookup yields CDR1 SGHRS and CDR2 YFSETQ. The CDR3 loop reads CASSSGLEEKLFF. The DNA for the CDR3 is TGCGCCAGCAGCTCGGGACTTGAGGAAAAACTGTTTTTT.

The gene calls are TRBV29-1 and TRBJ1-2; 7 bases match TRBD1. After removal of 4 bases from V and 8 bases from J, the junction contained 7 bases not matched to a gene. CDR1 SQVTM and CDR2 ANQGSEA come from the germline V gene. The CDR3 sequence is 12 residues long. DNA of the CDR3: TGCAGCGTTGGGGACAGCCCGGAGGGCTACACCTTC. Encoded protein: CSVGDSPEGYTF.

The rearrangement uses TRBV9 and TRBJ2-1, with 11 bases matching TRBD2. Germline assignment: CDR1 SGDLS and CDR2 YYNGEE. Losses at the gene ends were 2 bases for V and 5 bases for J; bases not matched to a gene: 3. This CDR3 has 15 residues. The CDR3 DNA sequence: TGTGCCAGCAGCGTTAGCGGGGGGGACCACAATGAGCAGTTCTTC. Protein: CASSVSGGDHNEQFF.

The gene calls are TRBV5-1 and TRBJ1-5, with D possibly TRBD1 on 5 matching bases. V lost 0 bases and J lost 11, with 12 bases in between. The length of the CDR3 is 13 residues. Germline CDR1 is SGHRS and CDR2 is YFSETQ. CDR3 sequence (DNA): TGCGCCAGCAGCTTGGATGGGGGAAAGGCCCAGCATTTT. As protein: CASSLDGGKAQHF.

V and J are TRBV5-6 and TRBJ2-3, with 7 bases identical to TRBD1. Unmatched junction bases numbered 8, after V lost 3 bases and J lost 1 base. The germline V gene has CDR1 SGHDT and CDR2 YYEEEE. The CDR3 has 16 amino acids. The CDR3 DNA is TGTGCCAGCAGCTCCCTGGCAGGGGGTGGCACAGATACGCAGTATTTT. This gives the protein CASSSLAGGGTDTQYF.

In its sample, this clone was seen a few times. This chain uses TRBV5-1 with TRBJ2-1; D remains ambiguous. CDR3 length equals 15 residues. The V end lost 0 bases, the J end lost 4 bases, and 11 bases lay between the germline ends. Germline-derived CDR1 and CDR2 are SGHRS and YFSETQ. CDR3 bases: TGCGCCAGCAGCTTGGTACAGCCAGTTTACAATGAGCAGTTCTTC. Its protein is CASSLVQPVYNEQFF.

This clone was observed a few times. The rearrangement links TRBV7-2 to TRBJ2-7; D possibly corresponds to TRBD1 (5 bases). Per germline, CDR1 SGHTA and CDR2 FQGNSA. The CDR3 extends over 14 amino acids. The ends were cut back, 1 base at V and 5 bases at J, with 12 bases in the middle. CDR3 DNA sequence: TGTGCCAGCAGCTTAGTGGGGTGGGGCGACGAGCAGTACTTC. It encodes CASSLVGWGDEQYF. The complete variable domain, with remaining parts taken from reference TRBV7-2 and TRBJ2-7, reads GAGVSQSPSNKVTEKGKDVELRCDPISGHTALYWYRQSLGQGLEFLIYFQGNSAPDKSGLPSDRFSAERTGGSVSTLTIQRTQQEDSAVYLCASSLVGWGDEQYFGPGTRLTVT.

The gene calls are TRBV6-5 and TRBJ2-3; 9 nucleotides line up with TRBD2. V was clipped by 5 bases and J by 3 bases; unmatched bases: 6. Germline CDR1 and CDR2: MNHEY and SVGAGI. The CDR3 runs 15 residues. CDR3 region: CASSPAGGPTDTQYF. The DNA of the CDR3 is TGTGCCAGCAGTCCAGCGGGGGGTCCTACAGATACGCAGTATTTT.

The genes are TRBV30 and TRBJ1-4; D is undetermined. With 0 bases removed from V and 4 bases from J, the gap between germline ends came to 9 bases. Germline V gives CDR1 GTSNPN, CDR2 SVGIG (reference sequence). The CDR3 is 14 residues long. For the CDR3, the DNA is TGTGCCTGGAGTGTACCCGCGCTTAATGAAAAACTGTTTTTT. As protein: CAWSVPALNEKLFF.

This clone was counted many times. The CDR3 DNA reads TGTGCCTGGAAGGACAGCTATAACACTGAAGCTTTCTTT. It is translated as CAWKDSYNTEAFF. This chain uses TRBV30 with TRBJ1-1, with D perhaps matching TRBD1 (6 bases). Germline V lookup: CDR1 GTSNPN, CDR2 SVGIG (reference sequence). Deletions cut 4 bases from V and 2 bases from J, with 11 bases between. CDR3 length equals 13 residues. Filled out from reference TRBV30 and TRBJ1-1, the complete variable domain reads SQTIHQWPATLVQPVGSPLSLECTVEGTSNPNLYWYRQAAGRGLQLLFYSVGIGQISSEVPQNLSASRPQDRQFILSSKKLLLSDSGFYLCAWKDSYNTEAFFGQGTRLTVV.

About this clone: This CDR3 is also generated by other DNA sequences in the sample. The CDR3 nucleotides are TGTGCCAGCAGCTTAGCGGGGGGGCACACAGATACGCAGTATTTT. This encodes CASSLAGGHTDTQYF. This rearrangement joins TRBV7-2 to TRBJ2-3; D is possibly TRBD2 (7 bases). CDR3 length equals 15 residues. CDR1 is SGHTA and CDR2 is FQGNSA in the germline V gene. The V and J ends lost 0 bases and 2 bases respectively, with 9 bases between them.

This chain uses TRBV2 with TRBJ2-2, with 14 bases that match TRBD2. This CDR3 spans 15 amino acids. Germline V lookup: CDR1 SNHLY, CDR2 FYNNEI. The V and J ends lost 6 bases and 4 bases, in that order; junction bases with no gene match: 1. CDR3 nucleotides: TGTGCCAGCAGCGGGACTAGCGGGAGCACCGGGGAGCTGTTTTTT. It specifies CASSGTSGSTGELFF. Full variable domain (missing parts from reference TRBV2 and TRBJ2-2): EPEVTQTPSHQVTQMGQEVILRCVPISNHLYFYWYRQILGQKVEFLVSFYNNEISEKSEIFDDQFSVERPDGSNFTLKIRSTKLEDSAMYFCASSGTSGSTGELFFGEGSRLTVL.

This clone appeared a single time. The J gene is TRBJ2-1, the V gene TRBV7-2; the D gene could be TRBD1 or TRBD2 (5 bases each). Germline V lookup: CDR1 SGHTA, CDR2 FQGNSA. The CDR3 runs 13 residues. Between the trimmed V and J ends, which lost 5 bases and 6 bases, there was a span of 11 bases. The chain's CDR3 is CASSLGTINEQFF. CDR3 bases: TGTGCCAGCAGCCTAGGGACCATCAATGAGCAGTTCTTC.

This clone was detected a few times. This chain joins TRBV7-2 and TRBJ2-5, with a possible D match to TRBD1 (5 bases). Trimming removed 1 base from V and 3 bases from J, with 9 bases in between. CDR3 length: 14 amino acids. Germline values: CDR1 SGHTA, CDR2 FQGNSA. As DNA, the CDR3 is TGTGCCAGCAGCTTAGACAGGTCCAAAGAGACCCAGTACTTC. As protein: CASSLDRSKETQYF.

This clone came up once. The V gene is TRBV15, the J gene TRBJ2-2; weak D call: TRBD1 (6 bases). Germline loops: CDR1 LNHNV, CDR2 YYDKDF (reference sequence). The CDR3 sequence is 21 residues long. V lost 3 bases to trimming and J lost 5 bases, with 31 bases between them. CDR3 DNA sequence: TGTGCCACCAGCAGTTTTCTCGGACTCGGGCGGCCAGGGGCTGGTACCGGGGAGCTGTTTTTT. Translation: CATSSFLGLGRPGAGTGELFF.

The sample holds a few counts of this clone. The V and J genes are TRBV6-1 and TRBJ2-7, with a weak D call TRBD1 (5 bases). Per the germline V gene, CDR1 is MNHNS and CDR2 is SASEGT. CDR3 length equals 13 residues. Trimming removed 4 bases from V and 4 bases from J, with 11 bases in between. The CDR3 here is CASSGGVRYEQYF. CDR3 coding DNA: TGTGCCAGCAGTGGGGGCGTCAGATACGAGCAGTACTTC.

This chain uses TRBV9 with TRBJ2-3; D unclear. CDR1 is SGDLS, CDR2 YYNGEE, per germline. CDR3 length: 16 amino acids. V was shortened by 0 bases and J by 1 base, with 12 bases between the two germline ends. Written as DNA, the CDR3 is TGTGCCAGCAGCGTAGATGGAAACCTCCGCACAGATACGCAGTATTTT. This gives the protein CASSVDGNLRTDTQYF. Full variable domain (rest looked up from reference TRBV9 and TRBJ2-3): DSGVTQTPKHLITATGQRVTLRCSPRSGDLSVYWYQQSLDQGLQFLIQYYNGEERAKGNILERFSAQQFPDLHSELNLSSLELGDSALYFCASSVDGNLRTDTQYFGPGTRLTVL.

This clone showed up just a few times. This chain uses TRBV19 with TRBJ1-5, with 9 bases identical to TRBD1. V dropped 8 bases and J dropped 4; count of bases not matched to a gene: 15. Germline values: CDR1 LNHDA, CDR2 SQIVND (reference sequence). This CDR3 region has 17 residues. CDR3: CASCTVGTGRSNQPQHF. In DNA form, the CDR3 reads TGTGCCAGTTGTACGGTTGGGACAGGGCGATCTAATCAGCCCCAGCATTTT.

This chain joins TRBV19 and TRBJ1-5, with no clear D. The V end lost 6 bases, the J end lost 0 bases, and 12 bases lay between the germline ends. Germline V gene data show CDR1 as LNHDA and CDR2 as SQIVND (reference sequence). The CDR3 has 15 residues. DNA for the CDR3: TGTGCCAGTAGCCCAGGAATGGGTAGCAATCAGCCCCAGCATTTT. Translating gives CASSPGMGSNQPQHF.

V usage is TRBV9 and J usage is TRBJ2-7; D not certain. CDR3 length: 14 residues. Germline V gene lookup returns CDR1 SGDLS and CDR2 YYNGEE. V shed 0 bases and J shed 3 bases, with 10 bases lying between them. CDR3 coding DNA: TGTGCCAGCAGCGTAGGAGCCGGCGGCTACGAGCAGTACTTC. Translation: CASSVGAGGYEQYF. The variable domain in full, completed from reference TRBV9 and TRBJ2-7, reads DSGVTQTPKHLITATGQRVTLRCSPRSGDLSVYWYQQSLDQGLQFLIQYYNGEERAKGNILERFSAQQFPDLHSELNLSSLELGDSALYFCASSVGAGGYEQYFGPGTRLTVT.